This T cell receptor beta chain was retrieved from a study of T cell changes during pregnancy in multiple sclerosis. In germline, CDR1 is SGHAT, CDR2 FQNNGV. Trimming cost V 5 bases and J 6 bases, with 11 bases left between them. This CDR3 is 12 amino acids long. The data were produced by immunoSEQ multiplex PCR, yet TCRdb's version contains in-frame clones alone and is incomplete. The profile shows about 47,000 clones, 80% to 90% of them singletons. The sample here was peripheral blood, taken in the first trimester of pregnancy. The chain uses TRBV11-2 and TRBJ2-7, with TRBD2 as a possible D gene (5 bases). This receptor was taken from a female donor with multiple sclerosis, enrolled in a pregnancy study. CDR3 amino acids: CASSPEGGEQYF. CDR3 DNA: TGTGCCAGCAGCCCCGAGGGCGGCGAGCAGTACTTC.